What follows describes a single T cell receptor (beta chain). This sample stems from a study of blood T cell repertoires in COVID-19. Germline V gene sequence: CDR1 MNHEY, CDR2 SVGEGT. V lost 4 bases and J lost 6, with 9 bases in between. The CDR3 runs to 12 residues. Sequenced by immunoSEQ multiplex PCR; TCRdb stores in-frame clones only, minus some. There are approximately 69,000 clones in the sample; roughly 70% occur only once, and roughly a fifth lies in the top ten. The source of this sequence is a man aged 60 to 69 with acute or convalescent COVID-19. V and J are TRBV6-2 or TRBV6-3 and TRBJ2-5; D might be TRBD1 (5 bases). The material sequenced was peripheral blood. CDR3 coding DNA: TGTGCCAGCAGTTTCAGGGAACAGACCCAGTACTTC. Its translation is CASSFREQTQYF.